A selection of T cell receptor beta chains follows, all from one sample in a study of CD8+ T cells in alopecia areata. TCRdb keeps only in-frame clones here, not all; method: immunoSEQ multiplex PCR. The sample has 210,000 or so clones, roughly 66% seen once; the top ten hold roughly 1.2%. Sequencing used CD4+ T cells sorted from blood, obtained at roughly week 45, from a patient treated with tofacitinib. These receptors were obtained from a human donor with alopecia areata. Each CDR3 is given with its conserved first and last residue. Fields, in order: J gene, D gene, clone size, V gene, CDR3 DNA, CDR3 protein. A D gene is named only where the DNA matches it firmly. Only part of the rows carry a size: once, few, many, or a class if the clone is expanded.

TRBJ2-7	NA	NA	TRBV6-5	TGTGCCAGCAGTTCTCCGGGACACCCCTACGAGCAGTACTTC	CASSSPGHPYEQYF
TRBJ2-2	NA	NA	TRBV10-3	TGTGCCATCAGTACAGGAAACACCGGGGAGCTGTTTTTT	CAISTGNTGELFF
TRBJ1-5	NA	NA	TRBV5-6	TGTGCCAGCAGCTACGGGCTACAAGGGGATCAGCCCCAGCATTTT	CASSYGLQGDQPQHF
TRBJ1-1	NA	NA	TRBV7-6	TGTGCCAGCAGCTTTAATCAGGGGTCCACTGAAGCTTTCTTT	CASSFNQGSTEAFF
TRBJ2-7	NA	NA	TRBV7-2	TGTGCCAGCAGCTTAGACGATTACGAGCAGTACTTC	CASSLDDYEQYF
TRBJ2-3	NA	NA	TRBV4-3	TGCGCCAGCAGCCAAGGGCGCGCGGGTAGCACAGATACGCAGTATTTT	CASSQGRAGSTDTQYF
TRBJ2-7	NA	NA	TRBV7-8	TGTGCCAGCAGCTTTTCCGGGACATCCTACGAGCAGTACTTC	CASSFSGTSYEQYF
TRBJ2-6	NA	NA	TRBV7-2	TGTGCCAGCAGCTTTTCTGGAGTGGGGGCCAACGTCCTGACTTTC	CASSFSGVGANVLTF
TRBJ1-2	NA	NA	TRBV29-1	TGCAGCGCCGCACTACCGGGACTGAACTATGGCTACACCTTC	CSAALPGLNYGYTF
TRBJ2-7	NA	NA	TRBV29-1	TGCAGCGTTGCGGATGAGGGAGGAGGAAGGGAGCAGTACTTC	CSVADEGGGREQYF
TRBJ2-7	TRBD2	NA	TRBV7-2	TGTGCCAGCAGCTTAGGGACTAGCGTCTCCTACGAGCAGTACTTC	CASSLGTSVSYEQYF
TRBJ1-4	TRBD1	NA	TRBV2	TGTGCCAGCAGTGTGGGACAGGGGTACGAAAAACTGTTTTTT	CASSVGQGYEKLFF
TRBJ2-7	NA	NA	TRBV29-1	TGCAGCGTTGAAGCAGGCGCCTACGAGCAGTACTTC	CSVEAGAYEQYF
TRBJ2-4	TRBD1	NA	TRBV6-5	TGTGCCAGCAGTTCCGCAGGGGGTCAAAACATTCAGTACTTC	CASSSAGGQNIQYF
TRBJ2-3	TRBD2	NA	TRBV25-1	TGTGCCAGCAGTGACTGGAGCGGGGGAAGGGCAGATACGCAGTATTTT	CASSDWSGGRADTQYF
TRBJ2-2	NA	NA	TRBV7-7	TGTGCCAGCAGCTTGATTGGGGGTACCGGGGAGCTGTTTTTT	CASSLIGGTGELFF
TRBJ2-3	NA	few	TRBV29-1	TGCAGCGTTGGGGTCCGAGCGGAACTCACAGATACGCAGTATTTT	CSVGVRAELTDTQYF
TRBJ1-2	NA	NA	TRBV29-1	TGCAGCGTTGATGGGGGGGTAGAGACCAGCAATGGCTACACCTTC	CSVDGGVETSNGYTF
TRBJ1-1	NA	NA	TRBV29-1	TGCAGCTTCATCGACGAACAAATGAACACTGAAGCTTTCTTT	CSFIDEQMNTEAFF
TRBJ1-6	NA	NA	TRBV2	TGTGCCAGCACGGAGGGTAACAATTCACCCCTCCACTTT	CASTEGNNSPLHF
TRBJ2-3	TRBD2	NA	TRBV29-1	TGCAGCGTTGAATTGGGGGGGGGCACAGATACGCAGTATTTT	CSVELGGGTDTQYF
TRBJ2-1	NA	NA	TRBV4-3	TGCGCCAGCAGCTTAGCCCGTGGGGGCTCCTACAATGAGCAGTTCTTC	CASSLARGGSYNEQFF
TRBJ1-4	NA	NA	TRBV11-3	TGTGCCAGCAGCTTCTCGGCAGGGTCAGAAAAACTGTTTTTT	CASSFSAGSEKLFF
TRBJ1-2	NA	NA	TRBV5-1	TGCGCCAGCAGCTTGAATGACGACCCTGGGTTAAGCTACACCTTC	CASSLNDDPGLSYTF
TRBJ2-5	NA	few	TRBV6-1	TGTGCCAGCAGTGGGGTACTAGGACAAGAGACCCAGTACTTC	CASSGVLGQETQYF
TRBJ1-1	NA	NA	TRBV29-1	TGCAGCGTTGAAGAGGCCCGTGAAGCTTTCTTT	CSVEEAREAFF
TRBJ2-2	NA	few	TRBV6-5	TGTGCCAGCACAGGTACCACCGGGGAGCTGTTTTTT	CASTGTTGELFF
TRBJ1-1	NA	NA	TRBV2	TGTGCCAGCTTCCCCGGGACAAAAGAGAACACTGAAGCTTTCTTT	CASFPGTKENTEAFF
TRBJ2-7	TRBD1	NA	TRBV4-2	TGTGCCAGCAGCCAAGGGACAGGGGATTACGAGCAGTACTTC	CASSQGTGDYEQYF
TRBJ2-1	NA	NA	TRBV4-3	TGCGCCAGCAGCCAAGAGTTGGGTGAGCAGTTCTTC	CASSQELGEQFF
TRBJ1-2	TRBD1	NA	TRBV28	TGTGCCAGCAACACCTCACCGCGGACAGGGGATGGCTACACCTTC	CASNTSPRTGDGYTF